This T cell receptor beta chain was retrieved from a study of cytomegalovirus exposure and HLA in healthy donors (dated by TCRdb to about 2017). Concerning the study at large: An earlier analysis of approximately 640 of the donors reported roughly 300 Gb of sequence data and 100 million to 140 million unique TCR beta sequences from about 200 million T cells. An early release that covered some 630 HLA-typed donors contained 300 to 350 gigabases of sequencing data and about 93 million unique TCR sequences. Of the roughly 390 genotyped donors, 81% fell in the genetic ancestry cluster associated with self-reported Caucasian donors. The study was designed to test whether signatures of past pathogen exposure could be identified by cataloging public T cell receptors. The study profiled the T cell repertoires of more than 500 subjects by immunosequencing and related them to cytomegalovirus serostatus. A separate validation cohort of over a hundred different subjects was used in addition to the approximately 700-subject first cohort. To predict cytomegalovirus infection status, the study brought together high-throughput TCR immunosequencing, statistical association of individual TCRs with disease status, and machine learning. In a later analysis, previously published TCR beta repertoires from fewer than 750 donors were re-analyzed and high-resolution HLA genotyping was added so that TCR occurrence patterns could be studied. Rather than drawing on any new phenotypic data, the later analysis identified candidate immune exposures from TCR beta sequences and the way those sequences occurred across donors. An earlier analysis of approximately 500 of the donors applied high-throughput TCR beta sequencing to assess whether each TCR beta V gene segment acted as functional or pseudogenic. Donor age, sex, ethnicity and CMV serostatus were compiled together with the repertoire data. A later genetic analysis took genome-wide SNP genotypes for about three fifths of the 666 donors and used that subset as a discovery cohort. Every discovery cohort repertoire had been produced on one sequencing platform. Both class I and class II loci were covered by HLA typing, at four-digit resolution. Typing coverage differed by locus: A, B, C, DRB1 and DQB1 were typed in roughly 620-630 donors, DQA1 in approximately 520, DPA1 in 600 to 610, and DPB1 in 400 to 480. Roughly 5 DR-DQ haplotypes were handled as single units for association and clustering because linkage in the cohort was strong. On average, roughly 250,000 unique TCR beta nucleotide sequences were sequenced per donor among 398 genotyped donors of the cohort, with 15% to 20% of those sequences being non-productive. What the study reported, not specific to this receptor: Cytomegalovirus status was reported to be diagnosed by the classifier with high specificity and sensitivity in both the original and validation cohorts. Some IMGT-functional V segments, including TRBV6-2 and TRBV6-3, could not be told apart with the 87-base-pair reads, so those segments were excluded. Because some donors lacked HLA typing at each locus, the association tests relied only on the typed subset. It was suggested by the authors that the approach could potentially be generalized to other disease states and immunological phenotypes. In a later analysis, TCR association rates were found to vary across HLA loci, with the most associated TCRs seen for DRB1 alleles and the fewest for HLA-C alleles. Correlated functional status among segregating V segments might reflect linkage disequilibrium, but an unknown experimental factor could not be ruled out. According to a later analysis, most CMV-associated TCR beta chains appeared to be HLA-restricted, and the HLA associations seemed to be driven largely by CMV exposure. The presence/absence analyses assumed that sequencing depth was roughly uniform across donors, and that assumption may not be true. Because counts were too low, roughly 16 rarely observed V segments, including chromosome 9 orphons, were left out of the earlier analysis of 500 to 650 of the donors. When HLA alleles, especially DR and DQ, strongly co-occurred, TCR associations were difficult to assign to individual alleles. In a later genetic analysis, a missense DCLRE1C variant was associated with V-gene and J-gene trimming of TCR beta chains, and the association was replicated in an independent cohort. The study gave a list of under 200 TCR beta chains associated with cytomegalovirus. A group of highly shared sequence variants was considered likely to be a technical artifact of the sequencing pipeline. In a later genetic analysis, fewer N-insertions in productive TCRs were reported among donors in an Asian-associated ancestry cluster than the roughly 640-donor mean. A later analysis found that HLA-associated TCR beta chains were more clonally expanded and had lower generation probabilities than equally common non-associated chains. In this cohort, only TCR beta chains were sequenced, and detectable features were limited by the absence of alpha or paired-chain data. A further reported finding was that TCR beta sequences accurately predicted the HLA-A and HLA-B alleles for most subjects in the first cohort. Three of the identified cytomegalovirus-associated TCR beta chains were confirmed in vitro to be specific for cytomegalovirus antigens. Several of the top co-occurrence clusters appeared to be linked to parvovirus B19, influenza, CMV and Epstein-Barr virus, according to a later analysis. An earlier analysis of approximately 600 of the donors showed that most TCR beta V segments appeared in productive rearrangements either about 87% or about 30% of the time, which broadly matched IMGT annotations. Immune exposure information for the cohort was limited to CMV serostatus. Most TCR sequences were seen in very few donors, while some public TCRs were found in many individuals. Specific HLA alleles were associated with about 17,000 TCR beta sequences at a false discovery rate of 0.05 in a later analysis.

V loses 3 bases of germline sequence and J loses 3 bases, and the interval between the two ends is 18 bases. There are 16 amino acids in the CDR3, from cysteine to phenylalanine inclusive. The CDR3 DNA has 48 bases and is translated from base 1. The germline V gene provides CDR1 SGHRS and CDR2 YFSETQ. Receptor libraries were prepared by the immunoSEQ multiplex PCR assay. A mixture of 60 forward primers for TCR Vbeta segments and 13 reverse primers for TCR Jbeta segments was used in the multiplex PCR. The CDR3 region of rearranged TCR beta genes was amplified from genomic DNA by a multiplex PCR assay. The Illumina HiSeq System was used to sequence the amplified TCR beta libraries as 87-base-pair reads. On the study's bioinformatics: In a later analysis, roughly 80 million unique TCR beta chains were counted across the roughly 610 repertoires, and about 10 million of these chains were shared by at least two donors. Raw reads were error-corrected and collapsed into unique sequences with a nearest-neighbor algorithm that merged closely related sequences to remove PCR and sequencing errors. CDR3 sequences were aligned to IMGT reference sequences to assign V, D and J gene segments. Each retained sequence needed at least a six-nucleotide match to both a V gene segment and a J gene segment. Rearrangements were called productive when the CDR3 lacked stop codons and stayed in frame with V and J; all others were non-productive. Following IMGT convention, CDR3 was defined as the stretch from the second conserved V-encoded cysteine to the conserved J-encoded phenylalanine. The earlier analysis of 500 to 600 of the donors excluded sequences that lacked an unambiguous match to a single V gene segment. In an earlier analysis of around 600 of the donors, V segments were called functional above 56.7% productive rearrangements and were called segregating when the between-donor standard deviation exceeded 5%. A statistical classification framework was built for diagnosing cytomegalovirus status from the catalog of TCR beta chain sequences. In a later analysis, V and J genes were assigned by comparing TCR nucleotide sequences against IMGT/GENE-DB human TR gene sequences. A later analysis assigned CDR3 sequences and most-parsimonious VDJ recombination scenarios with the TCRdist pipeline. In a later analysis, each TCR beta chain was defined by its CDR3 amino acid sequence together with its V-gene family, and reads without a unique V-gene family were excluded. As a way to deal with suspected cross-contamination and a sequencing artifact, a later analysis dropped 592 nucleotide sequences that were highly shared and had low generation probability. For each public chain, a later analysis derived a clonal expansion index from normalized ranks of inferred template counts within each repertoire. A later analysis computed generation probabilities with a VDJ recombination model fitted to out-of-frame rearrangements, and checked the results against IGoR. In a later analysis, TCR-TCR, TCR-HLA and TCR-CMV co-occurrence was scored with hypergeometric tests, and a repertoire-size bias correction was applied to TCR pairs. In a later analysis, false discovery rates were estimated by permuting HLA or CMV assignments 20 times. A later analysis grouped co-occurring TCRs with DBSCAN, adding TCRdist sequence similarity when clustering within HLA-allele-positive subsets. Co-occurrence clustering excluded repertoires with fewer than 30,000 or more than 120,000 public chains, plus five with anomalous nucleotide sharing. The source is immuneACCESS, and TCRdb retained only in-frame sequences with V and J called. Part of the clones is not carried over; for the studies checked, unresolved V genes explain less than half of this, and the remainder is unexplained. For V, J and clone size, that table is used; D and trimming come from the DNA. Present in this sample are roughly 86,000 clones, over 70% of which were seen just once. The ten largest clones capture more than 7% of the sample.

The cohort consisted of hundreds of healthy bone marrow donors. Cohort members were all nominally healthy when sampled, although unrecorded immune exposures were likely present. The donor was CMV seronegative and was included in the group of a few hundred seronegative cohort members. A peripheral blood sample was collected from each donor, and TCR beta sequencing was performed on peripheral blood mononuclear cells. Genomic DNA extraction from the blood cell samples was performed with the Qiagen DNeasy Blood Extraction Kit. Points on this clone: It lacks a known antigen. No much larger clone is present one base from it, and per-base qualities are unavailable.

Sequenced input: PBMCs. The sequence was collected from a man aged 55-75 years in good health and CMV-seronegative. Recombination joined TRBV5-1 with TRBJ1-1; the best D guess is TRBD1, with 6 bases matching. For the CDR3, the sequence is CASSWVTGRRDTEAFF. Here is the DNA: TGCGCCAGCAGCTGGGTGACAGGCCGAAGGGACACTGAAGCTTTCTTT.